The 23 T cell receptor beta chains below all came from one sample that was sequenced in a study of T cell responses to AZD1222 COVID-19 vaccine. Libraries were prepared by immunoSEQ multiplex PCR; TCRdb keeps only in-frame clonotypes and omits some of them. This table has 90,000 to 140,000 clones, about 88% appearing once. The sample was peripheral blood, taken on day 0 of AZD1222 vaccination. The receptors shown here come from an adult in good health.

This clone has more than one count but fewer than ten. The chain is built from TRBV5-3 and TRBJ2-2, with a tentative D call TRBD2 (5 bases). Being an ORF, TRBV5-3 has a function that is uncertain. Trimming removed 2 bases at V and 4 bases at J, with 12 bases between. CDR3 length equals 15 residues. This chain's CDR3 is CARSFSPEGTGELFF. CDR3 DNA sequence: TGTGCCAGAAGCTTTTCCCCCGAGGGCACCGGGGAGCTGTTTTTT.

The chain joins TRBV5-4 to TRBJ2-1, with D possibly being TRBD1 (5 bases). The V gene lost 0 bases and the J gene lost 7 bases, with 5 bases spanning the gap. The V gene's germline CDR1 is SGHNT and CDR2 YYREEE (reference sequence). This CDR3 spans 12 amino acids. Here the CDR3 DNA reads TGTGCCAGCAGCTTGGAGGGGAATGAGCAGTTCTTC. As protein: CASSLEGNEQFF.

There are a few counts of this clone. The rearrangement uses TRBV10-1 and TRBJ1-2, with D possibly being TRBD1 (6 bases). Germline CDR1 WNHNN, CDR2 SYGVQD (reference sequence). The V end was cut by 6 bases, the J end by 6 bases, with 14 bases between. The CDR3 runs to 13 residues. The chain's CDR3 is CASSSDSLHGYTF. In DNA, the CDR3 is TGCGCCAGCAGCTCGGACAGCCTACATGGCTACACCTTC.

This rearrangement joins TRBV6-5 to TRBJ2-7; TRBD2 matches 13 bases. Unmatched junction bases numbered 7, after V lost 5 bases and J lost 6 bases. This CDR3 has 15 residues. CDR1 is MNHEY, CDR2 SVGAGI, per germline. The chain's CDR3 is CASSPKGLAGLEQYF. The CDR3 nucleotides are TGTGCCAGCAGTCCCAAGGGACTAGCGGGACTCGAGCAGTACTTC.

The chain carries TRBV14 and TRBJ1-6, with 8 bases lining up with TRBD1. The germline gives CDR1 SGHDN, CDR2 FVKESK. This CDR3 comprises 14 residues. V gave up 4 bases and J gave up 8 bases; unmatched junction bases: 4. CDR3 sequence (DNA): TGTGCCAGCAGCCGGGACAGGCGGCATTCACCCCTCCACTTT. This translates into CASSRDRRHSPLHF.

Here the CDR3 reads CASSYVSGNNQPQHF. The CDR3 DNA is TGTGCCAGCAGTTACGTATCGGGTAACAATCAGCCCCAGCATTTT. The chain recombines TRBV6-2 or TRBV6-3 with TRBJ1-5; D ambiguous. The V end was cut by 2 bases, the J end by 3 bases, with 11 bases between. There are 15 residues in the CDR3. CDR1 is MNHEY, CDR2 SVGEGT, per germline.

This rearrangement joins TRBV7-2 to TRBJ1-5; D not certain. V was cut by 4 bases and J by 7 bases, with 14 bases left in between. This CDR3 has 14 residues. Per the germline V gene, CDR1 is SGHTA and CDR2 is FQGNSA. This chain's CDR3 is CASSSVLGPQPQHF. The CDR3 DNA reads TGTGCCAGCAGCTCCGTTTTAGGGCCCCAGCCCCAGCATTTT.

The genes are TRBV6-5 and TRBJ2-2; 11 nucleotides match TRBD1. This CDR3 region has 15 residues. The trim removed 7 bases at V and 7 bases at J, leaving 8 bases unmatched. Germline assignment: CDR1 MNHEY and CDR2 SVGAGI. DNA of the CDR3: TGTGCCAGCATCTCAGGACAGGGGGCTGGCGGGGAGCTGTTTTTT. Protein: CASISGQGAGGELFF.

The CDR3 coding sequence is TGCAGCGTTGTGGGAGTTGACTATGGCTACACCTTC. This codes for CSVVGVDYGYTF. The genes are TRBV29-1 and TRBJ1-2; D unresolved. Germline V gives CDR1 SQVTM, CDR2 ANQGSEA. This CDR3 has 12 residues. The ends were cut back, 4 bases at V and 3 bases at J, with 9 bases in the middle.

In its sample, this clone was seen once. This sequence joins TRBV5-4 and TRBJ2-7; D ambiguous. The V gene lost 4 bases and the J gene lost 2 bases, with 22 bases spanning the gap. Germline lookup yields CDR1 SGHNT and CDR2 YYREEE (reference sequence). CDR3 length equals 17 residues. CDR3 DNA: TGTGCCAGCAGCCCATCTCCTTCGGGCCAAGGGACCTACGAGCAGTACTTC. This encodes CASSPSPSGQGTYEQYF.

This chain joins TRBV7-8 and TRBJ1-2; no firm D call. The CDR3 loop spans 16 amino acids. Germline V gene sequence: CDR1 SGHVS, CDR2 FQNEAQ. The ends were cut back, 1 base at V and 5 bases at J, with 17 bases in the middle. Here the CDR3 reads CASSLVGSQEGYGYTF. In nucleotides, the CDR3 is TGTGCCAGCAGCTTAGTTGGGAGCCAGGAGGGTTATGGCTACACCTTC. The whole variable domain, remainder taken from reference TRBV7-8 and TRBJ1-2, is GAGVSQSPRYKVAKRGQDVALRCDPISGHVSLFWYQQALGQGPEFLTYFQNEAQLDKSGLPSDRFFAERPEGSVSTLKIQRTQQEDSAVYLCASSLVGSQEGYGYTFGSGTRLTVV.

The CDR3 is CATSGAGNYGYTF. CDR3 coding DNA: TGTGCCACCTCAGGGGCAGGGAACTATGGCTACACCTTC. The gene calls are TRBV24-1 and TRBJ1-2; a possible D gene is TRBD1 (6 bases). The V gene lost 9 bases and the J gene lost 2 bases, with 12 bases spanning the gap. CDR1 KGHDR and CDR2 SFDVKD come from the germline V gene. There are 13 residues in the CDR3.

The chain employs TRBV28 and TRBJ1-5, with no clear D. The CDR3 consists of 14 residues. From germline, CDR1 is MDHEN and CDR2 SYDVKM. The V end lost 2 bases, the J end lost 1 base, and 6 bases lay between the germline ends. CDR3: CASSLDGSNQPQHF. The CDR3 bases are TGTGCCAGCAGTTTAGATGGGAGCAATCAGCCCCAGCATTTT. Drawing the rest from reference TRBV28 and TRBJ1-5, the complete variable domain is DVKVTQSSRYLVKRTGEKVFLECVQDMDHENMFWYRQDPGLGLRLIYFSYDVKMKEKGDIPEGYSVSREKKERFSLILESASTNQTSMYLCASSLDGSNQPQHFGDGTRLSIL.

The chain combines TRBV4-1 with TRBJ2-2; TRBD1 agrees at 11 bases. Germline CDR1 is MGHRA and CDR2 is YSYEKL. This CDR3 is built from 18 residues. V gave up 0 bases and J gave up 0 bases; unmatched junction bases: 3. The chain's CDR3 is CASSQEGQGASNTGELFF. Here the CDR3 DNA reads TGCGCCAGCAGCCAAGAAGGACAGGGGGCATCGAACACCGGGGAGCTGTTTTTT.

The chain is built from TRBV11-3 and TRBJ2-5, with D uncertain. This CDR3 is 13 amino acids long. Germline V gene lookup returns CDR1 SGHNT and CDR2 YENEEA. The V end lost 0 bases, the J end lost 5 bases, and 7 bases lay between the germline ends. As DNA, the CDR3 is TGTGCCAGCAGCTTAGATCTTGGGGAGACCCAGTACTTC. Translation gives CASSLDLGETQYF.

V gene TRBV15 combines with J gene TRBJ1-5, with unresolved D. The CDR3 has 13 amino acids. V was shortened by 3 bases and J by 2 bases, with 5 bases between the two germline ends. Per the germline V gene, CDR1 is LNHNV and CDR2 is YYDKDF (reference sequence). The CDR3 DNA is TGTGCCACCAGCAGTCTCCGCAATCAGCCCCAGCATTTT. Protein product: CATSSLRNQPQHF. Variable domain in full (rest from reference TRBV15 and TRBJ1-5): DAMVIQNPRYQVTQFGKPVTLSCSQTLNHNVMYWYQQKSSQAPKLLFHYYDKDFNNEADTPDNFQSRRPNTSFCFLDIRSPGLGDTAMYLCATSSLRNQPQHFGDGTRLSIL.

The chain combines TRBV11-2 with TRBJ1-5; maybe TRBD1 (5 bases). The V end was cut by 0 bases, the J end by 6 bases, with 9 bases between. The length of the CDR3 is 14 residues. Germline CDR1 and CDR2: SGHAT and FQNNGV. Here the CDR3 reads CASSLDGGGQPQHF. The DNA for the CDR3 is TGTGCCAGCAGCTTAGACGGGGGGGGTCAGCCCCAGCATTTT.

The V gene is TRBV7-6, the J gene TRBJ2-2; D is ambiguous. Germline CDR1 reads SGHVS; CDR2 reads FNYEAQ. The CDR3 length is 15 residues. V gave up 2 bases and J gave up 4 bases, with 11 bases separating them. CDR3 DNA: TGTGCCAGCAGCTTACGTCCTACGGGCACCGGGGAGCTGTTTTTT. This gives the protein CASSLRPTGTGELFF. Full variable domain (remainder filled in from reference TRBV7-6 and TRBJ2-2): GAGVSQSPRYKVTKRGQDVALRCDPISGHVSLYWYRQALGQGPEFLTYFNYEAQQDKSGLPNDRFSAERPEGSISTLTIQRTEQRDSAMYRCASSLRPTGTGELFFGEGSRLTVL.

The chain links TRBV19 to TRBJ1-5; D is undetermined. V lost 5 bases, J lost 3 bases, and 5 bases lay in between. The V gene's germline CDR1 is LNHDA and CDR2 SQIVND (reference sequence). CDR3 length: 12 amino acids. CDR3 in DNA: TGTGCCAGTAGTGCCCCCAATCAGCCCCAGCATTTT. Its translation is CASSAPNQPQHF.

This chain uses TRBV3-1 (or the pseudogene TRBV3-2) with TRBJ2-2, with TRBD1 identical over 9 bases. The germline CDR1 and CDR2 sequences are LGHDT and YNNKEL (reference sequence). With V trimmed by 0 bases and J by 6 bases, 8 bases remained unmatched. The CDR3 is 17 amino acids. The CDR3 DNA follows: TGTGCCAGCAGCCAAGACAGAAGAGACAGGGGGTCCGGGGAGCTGTTTTTT. Translation: CASSQDRRDRGSGELFF.

This chain connects TRBV7-6 to TRBJ1-2, with TRBD1 identical over 11 bases. There are 15 residues in the CDR3. After removal of 4 bases from V and 4 bases from J, the junction contained 5 bases not matched to a gene. CDR1 is SGHVS, CDR2 FNYEAQ, per germline. The CDR3, as DNA: TGTGCCAGCAGCTCCCATGGACAGGGGGCCTATGGCTACACCTTC. The encoded protein is CASSSHGQGAYGYTF.

The CDR3 DNA reads as TGTGCCAGCAGCAAAAAGGAGGAGAAGGGTCTTAGACAGCAGTACTTC. Translation gives CASSKKEEKGLRQQYF. This chain uses TRBV21-1 with TRBJ2-7; the listed D gene, TRBD2, was not tested against the DNA. TRBV21-1 is classified as a pseudogene. The CDR3 runs to 16 residues.

The table lists this clone with a count of one. The chain uses TRBV30 and TRBJ2-1; D uncertain. The V gene lost 2 bases and the J gene lost 4 bases, with 12 bases spanning the gap. This CDR3 region has 14 residues. In germline, CDR1 is GTSNPN, CDR2 SVGIG (reference sequence). CDR3 nucleotide sequence: TGTGCCTGGAGTTCGGACGTGGGGTACAATGAGCAGTTCTTC. Translating gives CAWSSDVGYNEQFF. Based on the CDR3 plus reference TRBV30 and TRBJ2-1, the full variable domain is SQTIHQWPATLVQPVGSPLSLECTVEGTSNPNLYWYRQAAGRGLQLLFYSVGIGQISSEVPQNLSASRPQDRQFILSSKKLLLSDSGFYLCAWSSDVGYNEQFFGPGTRLTVL.